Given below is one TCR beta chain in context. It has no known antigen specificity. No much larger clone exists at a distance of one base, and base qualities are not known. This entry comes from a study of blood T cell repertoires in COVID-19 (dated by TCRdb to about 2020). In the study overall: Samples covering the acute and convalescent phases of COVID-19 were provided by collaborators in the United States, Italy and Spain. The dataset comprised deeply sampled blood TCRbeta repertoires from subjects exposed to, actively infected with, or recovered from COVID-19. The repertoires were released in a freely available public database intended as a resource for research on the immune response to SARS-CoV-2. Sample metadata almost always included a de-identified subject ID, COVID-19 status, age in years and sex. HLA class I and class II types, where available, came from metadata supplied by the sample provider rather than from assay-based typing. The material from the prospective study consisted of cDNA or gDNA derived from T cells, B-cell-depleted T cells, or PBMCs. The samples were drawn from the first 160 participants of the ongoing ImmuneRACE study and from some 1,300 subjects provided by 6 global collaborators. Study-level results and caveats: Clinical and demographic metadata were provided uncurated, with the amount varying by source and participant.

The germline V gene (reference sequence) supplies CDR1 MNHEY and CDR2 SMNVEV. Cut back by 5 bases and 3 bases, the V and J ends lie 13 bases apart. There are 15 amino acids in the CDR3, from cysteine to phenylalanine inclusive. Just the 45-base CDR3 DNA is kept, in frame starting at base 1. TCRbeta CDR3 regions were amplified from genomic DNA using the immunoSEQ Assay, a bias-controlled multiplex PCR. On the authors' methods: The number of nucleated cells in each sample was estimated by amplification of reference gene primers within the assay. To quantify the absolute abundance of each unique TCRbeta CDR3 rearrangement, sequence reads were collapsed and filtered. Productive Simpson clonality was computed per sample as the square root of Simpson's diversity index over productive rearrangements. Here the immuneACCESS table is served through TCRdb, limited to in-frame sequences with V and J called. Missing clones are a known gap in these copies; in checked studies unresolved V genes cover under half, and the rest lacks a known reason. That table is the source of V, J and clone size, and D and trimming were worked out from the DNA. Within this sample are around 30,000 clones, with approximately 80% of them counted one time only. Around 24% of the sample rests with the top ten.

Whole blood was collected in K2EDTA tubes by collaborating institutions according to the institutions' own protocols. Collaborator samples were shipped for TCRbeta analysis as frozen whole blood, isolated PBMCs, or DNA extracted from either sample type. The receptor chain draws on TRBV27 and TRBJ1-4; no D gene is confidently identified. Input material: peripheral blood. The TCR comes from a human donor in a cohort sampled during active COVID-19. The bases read TGTGCCAGCAGTCCCAGAACAGTGGCTAATGAAAAACTGTTTTTT. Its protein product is CASSPRTVANEKLFF.